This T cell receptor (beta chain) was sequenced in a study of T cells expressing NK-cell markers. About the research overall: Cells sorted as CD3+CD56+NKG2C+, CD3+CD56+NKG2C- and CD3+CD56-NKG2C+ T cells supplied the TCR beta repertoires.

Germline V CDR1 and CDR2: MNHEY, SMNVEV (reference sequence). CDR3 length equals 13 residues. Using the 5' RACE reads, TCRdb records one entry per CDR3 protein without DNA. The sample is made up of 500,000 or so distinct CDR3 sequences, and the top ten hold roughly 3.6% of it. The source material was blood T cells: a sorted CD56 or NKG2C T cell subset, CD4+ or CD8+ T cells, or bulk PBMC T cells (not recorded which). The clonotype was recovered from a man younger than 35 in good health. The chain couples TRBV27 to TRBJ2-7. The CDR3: CASLTGESYEQYF.